This T cell receptor beta chain was profiled in a study of regulatory and conventional T cells in RAG deficiency. General observations from the study: Omenn patients showed >85% Treg-Tconv overlap and shorter CDR3 lengths. These Omenn syndrome Treg sorts may hold peripherally activated cells instead.

Details on this clone: Antigen: not known. Mismatch with germline at one junction end may stem from a read error. This same CDR3 is encoded by further DNA sequences in the sample.

Regulatory T cells were sorted from blood as CD4+ CD25-high CD127-low cells. The table came from immunoSEQ multiplex PCR; TCRdb's copy has only in-frame clones and leaves some out. The sample includes 7,100 or so clones, roughly 89% seen only once; the top ten take roughly 1.4%. The CDR3 extends over 16 amino acids. The germline V gene has CDR1 SGHTA and CDR2 FQGNSA. These data were also filed under a second study, of regulatory T cells. That work adds: Amplification used 52 TRBV primers and 13 TRBJ primers.

Sequencing was carried out using CD127- CD25+ CD4+ Tregs sorted from blood. This rearrangement joins TRBV7-2 to TRBJ1-6; perhaps TRBD1 as D (5 bases). The TCR comes from a human donor in good health. The CDR3 bases are TGTGCCAGCAGCTTAGACAGGAGCTCCTATAATTCCCCCCTCCACTTT. This codes for CASSLDRSSYNSPLHF.